Listed below are T cell receptor beta chains from one sample, sequenced in a study of OX40 agonist ivuxolimab in advanced cancers. Clones were read by immunoSEQ multiplex PCR, and TCRdb kept only the in-frame ones, dropping some. The sample has 20,000 or so clones; 60% to 85% are singletons. The source was CD4+ or CD8+ T cells sorted from blood, collected in a trial of the OX40 agonist ivuxolimab. These receptors all stem from an adult with an advanced solid tumor such as melanoma, head and neck, liver or kidney cancer. The CDR3 runs from the conserved cysteine through the conserved F or W. The order of the fields is CDR3 DNA, CDR3 protein, CDR3 length, clone size, V gene, D gene, J gene. A D gene is named only where the DNA matches it firmly. Clone size is stated in some rows and not others, as once, few, many or a class when expanded.

TGTGCCAGCAGCGTAGATGGCTCCTACAATGAGCAGTTCTTC	CASSVDGSYNEQFF	14	-	TRBV9	-	TRBJ2-1
TGCGCCAGCAGCCAAGCCGACAAGGCTAACTATGGCTACACCTTC	CASSQADKANYGYTF	15	-	TRBV4-3	-	TRBJ1-2
TGTGCCAGCATCATTTTGGGGGGGGGACCCTACGAGCAGTACTTC	CASIILGGGPYEQYF	15	-	TRBV6-1	TRBD2	TRBJ2-7
TGTGCCATCAGTGAGTCGGACAGGATGAACACTGAAGCTTTCTTT	CAISESDRMNTEAFF	15	medium-sized	TRBV10-3	TRBD1	TRBJ1-1
TGCAGCGCTAGGCCCGTGGACGGAGGCAATGAGCAGTTCTTC	CSARPVDGGNEQFF	14	-	TRBV29-1	-	TRBJ2-1
TGTGCCAGCAGTTTAGGGAACACCATATATTTT	CASSLGNTIYF	11	-	TRBV28	-	TRBJ1-3
TGTGCTAGTGGTTTGGTACAGGGAGTAGTAGACGAGCAGTACTTC	CASGLVQGVVDEQYF	15	-	TRBV12-5	-	TRBJ2-7
TGTGCCAGCAGCGTAGGACTAGCGGCTTCGGATACGCAGTATTTT	CASSVGLAASDTQYF	15	-	TRBV9	TRBD2	TRBJ2-3
TGCGCCAGCAGCCAAGGGCCAGGGGGTTCCTACGAGCAGTACTTC	CASSQGPGGSYEQYF	15	-	TRBV4-3	TRBD1	TRBJ2-7
TGTGCCAGCAGTTCTCCTCGGGACAGATGGCAGTTCTTC	CASSSPRDRWQFF	13	-	TRBV6-6	TRBD1	TRBJ2-1
TGTGCCAGTAGTATCTGGGGGCGACCCACTGAAGCTTTCTTT	CASSIWGRPTEAFF	14	few	TRBV19	-	TRBJ1-1
TGCAGCGTTGACAAAGGGGAGCTGTTTTTT	CSVDKGELFF	10	-	TRBV29-1	-	TRBJ2-2
TGTGCCAGCAGCGGGTGGGACAATGAGCAGTTCTTC	CASSGWDNEQFF	12	-	TRBV5-5	-	TRBJ2-1
TGTGCCAGCCAATTTCCGGGGACTAGCGGGGCCACTGGCTCCTACGAGCAGTACTTC	CASQFPGTSGATGSYEQYF	19	-	TRBV2	TRBD2	TRBJ2-7
TGTGCCAGCAGCCCCGGTGGGGGGCGGACGAGAGACTATGGCTACACCTTC	CASSPGGGRTRDYGYTF	17	-	TRBV14	-	TRBJ1-2
TGTGCCAGTAGTATAACACCGTACGTGGGAGCATCGAGTTCCTATAATTCACCCCTCCACTTT	CASSITPYVGASSSYNSPLHF	21	-	TRBV19	-	TRBJ1-6
TGTGCCAGCAGCGCCTCGCTTGTAGGGGAGCTGTTTTTT	CASSASLVGELFF	13	once	TRBV9	-	TRBJ2-2
TGTGCCAGCAGCGGACAGGGGGCGCGGGAGACCCAGTACTTC	CASSGQGARETQYF	14	-	TRBV9	TRBD1	TRBJ2-5
TGTGCCAGCAGTTTTTGGGACAGGGGGCAGTATGGCTACACCTTC	CASSFWDRGQYGYTF	15	-	TRBV27	TRBD1	TRBJ1-2
TGTGCCAGCATGGGACGGCCCTATGGCTACACCTTC	CASMGRPYGYTF	12	-	TRBV7-2	-	TRBJ1-2
TGTGCCAGCAGCTTAGAAGGCAGGGGGAACTATGGCTACACCTTC	CASSLEGRGNYGYTF	15	-	TRBV7-9	TRBD1	TRBJ1-2
TGCAGCGGTCTTGTCGGGACGGTTAATGAGCAGTTCTTC	CSGLVGTVNEQFF	13	-	TRBV29-1	-	TRBJ2-1
TGCAGCGTGACAGGGGACAGAATTGGCTACACCTTC	CSVTGDRIGYTF	12	-	TRBV29-1	TRBD1	TRBJ1-2
TGTGCCAGCAGTTACCCGGGACTTAACACTGAAGCTTTCTTT	CASSYPGLNTEAFF	14	-	TRBV6-5	-	TRBJ1-1
TGTGCCAGCAGCTGGGACTTTAGCTCCTACAATGAGCAGTTCTTC	CASSWDFSSYNEQFF	15	-	TRBV7-7	-	TRBJ2-1
TGTGCCATCAAGAAGGAGTCGGGGTCCGGAAACACCATATATTTT	CAIKKESGSGNTIYF	15	-	TRBV10-3	-	TRBJ1-3
TGTGCCAGCAGCTTTGGGACCTATCAGCCCCAGCATTTT	CASSFGTYQPQHF	13	medium-sized	TRBV7-2	-	TRBJ1-5
TGTGCCAGCAGCTTAGCGGTATACGAGCAGTACTTC	CASSLAVYEQYF	12	-	TRBV7-8	-	TRBJ2-7
TGCGCCAGCAGCCTCCCGGAGCGGGGCCGGGGGACTGAAGCTTTCTTT	CASSLPERGRGTEAFF	16	-	TRBV4-1	-	TRBJ1-1
TGTGCCAGCAGCTTATATGGGGGCCAGGGGGAGACCCAGTACTTC	CASSLYGGQGETQYF	15	few	TRBV7-3	-	TRBJ2-5
TGTGCCAGCAGCCAATCGACCGGACAGGGCTATGGCTACACCTTC	CASSQSTGQGYGYTF	15	-	TRBV16	TRBD1	TRBJ1-2
TGTGCCAGCAGCTCAGACATTCTCTACAATGAGCAGTTCTTC	CASSSDILYNEQFF	14	-	TRBV7-2	-	TRBJ2-1
TGTGCCAGCACCGGGAGGCTAGCGGGGGCCACAGATACGCAGTATTTT	CASTGRLAGATDTQYF	16	-	TRBV2	TRBD2	TRBJ2-3
TGTGCCAGCAGTTTAGCAGGGACTGGAAACACCATATATTTT	CASSLAGTGNTIYF	14	few	TRBV27	-	TRBJ1-3
TGTGCCAGCAGCTCACCAGGGAGTATAACCGGGGAGCTGTTTTTT	CASSSPGSITGELFF	15	-	TRBV7-9	-	TRBJ2-2
TGTGCCAGCAGCTCCCTCGGGCTTCAAAACATTCAGTACTTC	CASSSLGLQNIQYF	14	-	TRBV7-8	-	TRBJ2-4